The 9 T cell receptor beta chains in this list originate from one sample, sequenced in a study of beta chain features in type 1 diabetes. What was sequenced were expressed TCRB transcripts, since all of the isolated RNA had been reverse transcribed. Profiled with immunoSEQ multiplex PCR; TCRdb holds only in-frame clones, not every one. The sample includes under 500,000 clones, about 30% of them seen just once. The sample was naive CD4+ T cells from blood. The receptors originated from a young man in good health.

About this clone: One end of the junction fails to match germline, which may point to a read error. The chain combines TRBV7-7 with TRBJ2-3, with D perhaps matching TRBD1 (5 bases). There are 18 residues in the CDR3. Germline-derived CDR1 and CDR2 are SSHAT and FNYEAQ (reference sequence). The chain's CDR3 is CASSPRVEMSRSTDTQYF. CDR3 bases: TGTGCTAGCAGCCCCAGGGTAGAGATGTCGAGAAGCACAGATACGCAGTATTTT.

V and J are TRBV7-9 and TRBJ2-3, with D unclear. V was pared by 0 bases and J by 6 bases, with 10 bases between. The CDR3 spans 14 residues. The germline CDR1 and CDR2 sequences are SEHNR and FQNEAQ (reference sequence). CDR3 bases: TGTGCCAGCAGCTTAGCGCCCCAAGCCGATACGCAGTATTTT. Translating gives CASSLAPQADTQYF.

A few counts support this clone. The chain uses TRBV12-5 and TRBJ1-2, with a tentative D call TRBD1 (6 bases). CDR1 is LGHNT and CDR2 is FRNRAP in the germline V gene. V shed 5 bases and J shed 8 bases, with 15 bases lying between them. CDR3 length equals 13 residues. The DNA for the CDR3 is TGTGCTAGTGGTACCCAGGGGAGTAGCGGCTACACCTTC. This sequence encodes CASGTQGSSGYTF.

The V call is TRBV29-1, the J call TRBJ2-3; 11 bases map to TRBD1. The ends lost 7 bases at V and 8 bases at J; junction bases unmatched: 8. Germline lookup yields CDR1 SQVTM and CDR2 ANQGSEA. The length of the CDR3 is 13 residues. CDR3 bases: TGCAGCGGCGATGGACAGGGGGCGGCTACGCAGTATTTT. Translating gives CSGDGQGAATQYF.

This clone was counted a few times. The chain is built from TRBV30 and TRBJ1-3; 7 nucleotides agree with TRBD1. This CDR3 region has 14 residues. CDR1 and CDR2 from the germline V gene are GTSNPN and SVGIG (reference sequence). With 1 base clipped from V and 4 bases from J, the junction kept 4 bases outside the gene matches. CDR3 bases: TGTGCCTGGAGTGAGGGGGCGGTAGGAAACACCATATATTTT. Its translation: CAWSEGAVGNTIYF.

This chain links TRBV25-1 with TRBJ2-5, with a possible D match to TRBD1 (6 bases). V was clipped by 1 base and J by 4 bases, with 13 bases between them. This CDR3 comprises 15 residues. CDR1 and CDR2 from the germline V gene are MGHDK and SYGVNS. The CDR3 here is CASSEWRLGGETQYF. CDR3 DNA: TGTGCCAGCAGTGAATGGCGGTTAGGGGGAGAGACCCAGTACTTC.

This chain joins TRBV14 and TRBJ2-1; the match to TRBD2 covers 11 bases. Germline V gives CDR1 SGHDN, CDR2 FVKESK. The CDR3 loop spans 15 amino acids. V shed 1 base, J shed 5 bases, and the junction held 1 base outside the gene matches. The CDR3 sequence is CASSQGLAGNNEQFF. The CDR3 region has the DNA TGTGCCAGCAGCCAAGGACTAGCGGGAAACAATGAGCAGTTCTTC.

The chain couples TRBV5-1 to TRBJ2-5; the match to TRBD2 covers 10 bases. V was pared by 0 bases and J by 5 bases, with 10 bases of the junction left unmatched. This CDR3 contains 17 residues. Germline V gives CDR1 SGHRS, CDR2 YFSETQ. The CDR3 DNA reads TGCGCCAGCAGCTTGGGACTAGCGGGTTCGGCGTGGGAGACCCAGTACTTC. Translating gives CASSLGLAGSAWETQYF.

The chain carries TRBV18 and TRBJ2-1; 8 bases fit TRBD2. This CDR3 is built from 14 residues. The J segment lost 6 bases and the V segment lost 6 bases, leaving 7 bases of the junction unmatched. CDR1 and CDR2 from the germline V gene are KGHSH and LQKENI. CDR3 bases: TGTGCCAGCTCCCGGCTAGCGGGCTTCAATGAGCAGTTCTTC. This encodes CASSRLAGFNEQFF.